The rows below give T cell receptor beta chains drawn from one sample of a study of blood T cell repertoires in COVID-19. TCRdb keeps only in-frame clones here, not all; method: immunoSEQ multiplex PCR. The sample has 90,000 to 120,000 clones; roughly 81% are singletons. The sample was peripheral blood. The receptor source for this set is a human donor in a cohort sampled during active COVID-19. Both conserved end residues are part of each CDR3. D genes are given only for firm matches. Where a row states a size, it is once, few, many or the class of an expanded clone; other rows omit it.

D gene	J gene	clone size	V gene	CDR3 protein	CDR3 DNA
TRBD1	TRBJ1-2	NA	TRBV7-9	CATPRQGNYGYTF	TGTGCCACCCCGAGACAGGGGAACTATGGCTACACCTTC
NA	TRBJ1-1	NA	TRBV3-1/TRBV3-2	CASSLTPTEAKAFF	TGTGCCAGCAGCCTAACCCCGACGGAGGCTAAAGCTTTCTTT
TRBD2	TRBJ2-1	few	TRBV5-8	CASSLAATSLRNEQFF	TGTGCCAGCAGCTTGGCCGCGACTAGCCTTCGGAATGAGCAGTTCTTC
NA	TRBJ2-1	NA	TRBV6-5	CASNLAGDNEQFF	TGTGCCAGCAATCTTGCAGGGGACAATGAGCAGTTCTTC
TRBD1	TRBJ1-6	NA	TRBV2	CASSETTGQGISPLHF	TGTGCCAGCAGTGAAACCACGGGACAGGGGATTTCACCCCTCCACTTT
TRBD1	TRBJ2-1	NA	TRBV12-3/TRBV12-4	CASGEGAGQEQFF	TGTGCCAGCGGAGAGGGGGCGGGTCAGGAGCAGTTCTTC
NA	TRBJ2-7	NA	TRBV19	CASRATGNYEQYF	TGTGCCAGTCGGGCTACAGGGAACTACGAGCAGTACTTC
NA	TRBJ2-2	NA	TRBV9	CASRDGRTNTGELFF	TGTGCCAGCAGAGATGGGAGGACGAACACCGGGGAGCTGTTTTTT
TRBD1	TRBJ2-3	NA	TRBV4-3	CASSQDLSVDRVTDTQYF	TGCGCCAGCAGCCAAGATCTATCCGTTGACAGGGTGACAGATACGCAGTATTTT
NA	TRBJ2-1	few	TRBV4-2	CASSLRHGVGGNEQFF	TGTGCCAGCAGCCTCCGACACGGGGTGGGTGGCAATGAGCAGTTCTTC
NA	TRBJ1-1	NA	TRBV7-3	CASSLLGQPFNTEAFF	TGTGCCAGCAGCTTATTAGGACAGCCTTTTAACACTGAAGCTTTCTTT
TRBD1	TRBJ1-1	NA	TRBV18	CASSGTGREAEAFF	TGTGCCAGCTCAGGGACAGGGAGGGAGGCTGAAGCTTTCTTT
NA	TRBJ1-6	NA	TRBV28	CASSLLNSPLHF	TGTGCCAGCAGTTTATTAAATTCACCCCTCCACTTT
TRBD1	TRBJ1-4	once	TRBV5-6	CASSWGQGRFEKLFF	TGTGCCAGCAGCTGGGGACAGGGGAGATTTGAAAAACTGTTTTTT
NA	TRBJ1-1	NA	TRBV28	CASSGDRGYHF	TGTGCCAGCAGTGGCGATCGGGGGTACCATTTT
NA	TRBJ1-2	NA	TRBV9	CASSPSPTPGVNIGYTF	TGTGCCAGCAGCCCGAGCCCGACCCCAGGGGTTAATATTGGCTACACCTTC
NA	TRBJ1-1	NA	TRBV4-1	CASSQDRRQVNTEAFF	TGCGCCAGCAGCCAAGATCGAAGACAGGTGAACACTGAAGCTTTCTTT
TRBD2	TRBJ2-7	once	TRBV28	CASTIYVSGGRPYEQYF	TGTGCCAGCACTATATATGTTTCGGGAGGTCGTCCCTACGAGCAGTACTTC
TRBD2	TRBJ2-7	NA	TRBV27	CASRRAGGAYEQYF	TGTGCCAGCAGGCGGGCGGGGGGAGCCTACGAGCAGTACTTC
TRBD2	TRBJ2-2	NA	TRBV29-1	CSVGGLAGANTGELFF	TGCAGCGTTGGGGGACTAGCGGGAGCGAACACCGGGGAGCTGTTTTTT
TRBD1	TRBJ1-2	once	TRBV10-1	CASSESGQGGSYTF	TGCGCCAGCAGTGAGTCGGGACAGGGAGGGAGCTACACCTTC
TRBD1	TRBJ1-4	NA	TRBV30	CAWSSTGGSNEKLFF	TGTGCCTGGAGCTCGACAGGGGGCTCTAATGAAAAACTGTTTTTT
TRBD2	TRBJ2-2	NA	TRBV4-1	CASSQRKMEAGGPDGELFF	TGCGCCAGCAGCCAAAGAAAAATGGAAGCGGGGGGGCCCGACGGGGAGCTGTTTTTT
NA	TRBJ1-1	NA	TRBV11-2	CASSPYTGPTEAFF	TGTGCCAGCAGCCCTTATACAGGGCCCACTGAAGCTTTCTTT
NA	TRBJ2-3	once	TRBV21-1	CASSAPRGDRGRITDTQYF	TGTGCCAGCAGCGCACCTAGGGGAGACAGGGGGCGGATCACAGATACGCAGTATTTT
NA	TRBJ2-1	many	TRBV6-2/TRBV6-3	CASSYSAPRGVYNEQFF	TGTGCCAGCAGTTACTCGGCCCCCAGGGGCGTTTACAATGAGCAGTTCTTC
NA	TRBJ1-1	NA	TRBV7-9	CASSFSNRDTEAFF	TGTGCCAGCAGCTTTTCCAACAGGGACACTGAAGCTTTCTTT
NA	TRBJ2-1	NA	TRBV2	CASKVDRTSGEQFF	TGTGCCAGCAAAGTAGACAGGACGAGCGGTGAGCAGTTCTTC
NA	TRBJ1-4	NA	TRBV5-6	CASNRGGEKLFF	TGTGCCAGCAACCGGGGGGGTGAAAAACTGTTTTTT
NA	TRBJ1-3	once	TRBV7-8	CASSLGAYSGNTIYF	TGTGCCAGCAGCTTAGGGGCCTACTCTGGAAACACCATATATTTT
TRBD2	TRBJ2-5	NA	TRBV7-9	CASSLDGLAGQETQYF	TGTGCCAGCAGCCTAGACGGACTAGCGGGACAAGAGACCCAGTACTTC
TRBD1	TRBJ2-3	NA	TRBV27	CASSQRGQGTDTQYF	TGTGCCAGCAGCCAAAGGGGGCAGGGCACAGATACGCAGTATTTT
TRBD1	TRBJ1-1	NA	TRBV24-1	CATRPTSGTGDTEAFF	TGTGCCACCCGTCCTACTTCCGGGACAGGGGACACTGAAGCTTTCTTT